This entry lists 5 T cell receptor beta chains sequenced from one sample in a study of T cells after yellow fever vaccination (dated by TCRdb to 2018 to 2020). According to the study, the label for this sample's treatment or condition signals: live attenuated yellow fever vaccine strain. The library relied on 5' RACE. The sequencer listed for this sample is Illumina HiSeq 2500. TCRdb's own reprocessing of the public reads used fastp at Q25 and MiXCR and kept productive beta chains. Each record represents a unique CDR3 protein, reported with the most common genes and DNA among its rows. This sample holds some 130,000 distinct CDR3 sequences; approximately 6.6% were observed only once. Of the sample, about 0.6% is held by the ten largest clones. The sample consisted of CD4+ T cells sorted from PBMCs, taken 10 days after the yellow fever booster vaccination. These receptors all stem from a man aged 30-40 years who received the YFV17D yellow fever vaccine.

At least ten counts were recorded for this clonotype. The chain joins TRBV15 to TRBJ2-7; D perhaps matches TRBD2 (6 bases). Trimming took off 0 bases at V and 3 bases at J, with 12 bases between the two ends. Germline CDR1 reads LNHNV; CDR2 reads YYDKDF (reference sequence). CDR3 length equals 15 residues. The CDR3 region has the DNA TGTGCCACCAGCAGAGAGCCCGGGGGAGGCTACGAGCAGTACTTC. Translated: CATSREPGGGYEQYF.

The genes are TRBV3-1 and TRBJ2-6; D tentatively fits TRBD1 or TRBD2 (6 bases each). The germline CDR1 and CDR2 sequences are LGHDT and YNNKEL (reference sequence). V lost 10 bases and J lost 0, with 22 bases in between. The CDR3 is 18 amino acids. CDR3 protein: CAIRRGGGTVSGANVLTF. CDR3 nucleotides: TGTGCCATCAGACGTGGGGGCGGGACGGTCTCTGGGGCCAACGTCCTGACTTTC.

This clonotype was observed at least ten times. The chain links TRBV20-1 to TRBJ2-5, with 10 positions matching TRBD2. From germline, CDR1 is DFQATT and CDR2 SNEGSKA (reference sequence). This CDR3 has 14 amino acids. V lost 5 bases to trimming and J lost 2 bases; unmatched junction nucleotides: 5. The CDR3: CSASSGRGQETQYF. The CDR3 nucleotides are TGCAGTGCTTCCAGCGGGAGGGGTCAAGAGACCCAGTACTTC.

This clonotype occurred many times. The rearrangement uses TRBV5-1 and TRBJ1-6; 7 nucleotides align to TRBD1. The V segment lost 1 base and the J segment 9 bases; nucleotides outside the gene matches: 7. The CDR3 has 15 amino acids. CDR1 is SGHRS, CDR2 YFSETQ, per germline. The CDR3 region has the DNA TGCGCCAGCAGCTTGAGGGACAGCTTGAGTTCACCCCTCCACTTT. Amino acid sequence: CASSLRDSLSSPLHF.

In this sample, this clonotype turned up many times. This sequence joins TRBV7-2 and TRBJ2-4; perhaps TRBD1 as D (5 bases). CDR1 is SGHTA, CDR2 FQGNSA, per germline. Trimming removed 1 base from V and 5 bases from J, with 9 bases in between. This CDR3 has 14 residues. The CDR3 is CASSLVAGQNIQYF. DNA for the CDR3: TGTGCCAGCAGCTTAGTTGCAGGGCAAAACATTCAGTACTTC.